The 28 T cell receptor beta chains listed next were all sequenced from one sample in a study of blood T cell repertoires in COVID-19. Only in-frame clones appear in the TCRdb table, and some are missing; sequencing was by immunoSEQ multiplex PCR. In the table there are about 100,000 clones, 90% to 95% of which are singletons. The sequencing sample was made of peripheral blood. Receptors were obtained from a human donor in a cohort sampled during active COVID-19.

The chain couples TRBV24-1 to TRBJ2-1; D possibly corresponds to TRBD2 (6 bases). The CDR3 runs 17 residues. Germline lookup yields CDR1 KGHDR and CDR2 SFDVKD. V lost 1 base, J lost 5 bases, and 17 bases lay in between. The chain's CDR3 is CATSDFSGRTAHNEQFF. The CDR3 DNA reads as TGTGCCACCAGTGATTTTAGCGGAAGGACGGCTCACAATGAGCAGTTCTTC.

The chain links TRBV14 to TRBJ2-5; D may be TRBD1 (6 bases). With 4 bases removed from V and 3 bases from J, the gap between germline ends came to 12 bases. CDR1 is SGHDN and CDR2 is FVKESK in the germline V gene. This CDR3 comprises 14 residues. CDR3 sequence reads: CASSPGTNKETQYF. DNA for the CDR3: TGTGCCAGCAGCCCCGGGACAAACAAAGAGACCCAGTACTTC.

The genes are TRBV6-5 and TRBJ1-1, with a possible D match to TRBD1 (5 bases). Germline lookup yields CDR1 MNHEY and CDR2 SVGAGI. This CDR3 comprises 14 residues. V was cut by 7 bases and J by 1 base, with 13 bases left in between. The CDR3 region is CASKASDKNTEAFF. The CDR3 DNA follows: TGTGCCAGCAAAGCCTCGGACAAGAACACTGAAGCTTTCTTT.

V usage is TRBV19 and J usage is TRBJ2-4; 13 bases align to TRBD2. V was pared by 3 bases and J by 3 bases, with 8 bases of the junction left unmatched. The CDR3 sequence is 18 residues long. In germline, CDR1 is LNHDA, CDR2 SQIVND (reference sequence). The CDR3 DNA sequence: TGTGCCAGTAGTATCCCAGGACTAGCGGGAGCTAGCAAAAACATTCAGTACTTC. Its translation is CASSIPGLAGASKNIQYF.

The chain combines TRBV9 with TRBJ1-4; 7 positions match TRBD1. The CDR3 is 16 residues long. V trimming: 4 bases; J trimming: 3 bases; junction bases outside the gene matches: 9. Per germline, CDR1 SGDLS and CDR2 YYNGEE. The CDR3 loop is CASSLRDSRPNEKLFF. CDR3 DNA: TGTGCCAGCAGCCTCCGGGACAGCCGACCTAATGAAAAACTGTTTTTT.

The rearrangement links TRBV28 to TRBJ1-6; tentative D call: TRBD1 (5 bases). CDR1 MDHEN and CDR2 SYDVKM come from the germline V gene. This CDR3 has 17 amino acids. With 6 bases removed from V and 4 bases from J, the gap between germline ends came to 19 bases. CDR3 sequence reads: CASSSLKGLEYNSPLHF. The DNA for the CDR3 is TGTGCCAGCAGCTCCCTCAAGGGGCTGGAGTATAATTCACCCCTCCACTTT.

V is TRBV7-8 and J is TRBJ2-7, with TRBD1 matching 8 bases. Germline V gene data show CDR1 as SGHVS and CDR2 as FQNEAQ. The J segment lost 2 bases and the V segment lost 4 bases, leaving 4 bases of the junction unmatched. The CDR3 covers 14 residues. The CDR3 is CASSSDRGTYEQYF. In nucleotides, the CDR3 is TGTGCCAGCAGCTCCGACAGGGGAACCTACGAGCAGTACTTC.

The gene calls are TRBV9 and TRBJ1-3, with D possibly matching TRBD1 (5 bases). Trimming took off 2 bases at V and 0 bases at J, with 9 bases between the two ends. The CDR3 loop spans 15 amino acids. Germline CDR1 reads SGDLS; CDR2 reads YYNGEE. CDR3 in amino acids: CASSVGEDSGNTIYF. CDR3 nucleotide sequence: TGTGCCAGCAGCGTGGGGGAGGACTCTGGAAACACCATATATTTT.

The chain is built from TRBV3-1 (or the pseudogene TRBV3-2) and TRBJ1-5; the D gene is possibly TRBD1 (5 bases). Germline V gene lookup returns CDR1 LGHDT and CDR2 YNNKEL (reference sequence). The V end was cut by 3 bases, the J end by 6 bases, with 15 bases between. The CDR3 totals 15 residues. The CDR3 region is CASSQGLGGVQPQHF. CDR3 nucleotides: TGTGCCAGCAGCCAGGGTCTGGGAGGGGTTCAGCCCCAGCATTTT.

This chain links TRBV5-6 with TRBJ2-1; perhaps TRBD1 as D (6 bases). CDR3 length: 14 residues. Trimming removed 0 bases at V and 8 bases at J, with 12 bases between. CDR1 is SGHDT, CDR2 YYEEEE, per germline. CDR3 nucleotide sequence: TGTGCCAGCAGCTTGGATATCCAGGGGCATGAGCAGTTCTTC. Its translation: CASSLDIQGHEQFF.

The sample holds one count of this clone. The chain's CDR3 is CASSLGQGSSGNTIYF. CDR3 coding DNA: TGTGCCAGCAGCTTAGGACAGGGAAGTAGCGGAAACACCATATATTTT. The chain joins TRBV7-9 to TRBJ1-3; 7 nucleotides line up with TRBD1. The V segment lost 1 base and the J segment 4 bases; nucleotides outside the gene matches: 7. CDR3 length: 16 residues. In germline, CDR1 is SEHNR, CDR2 FQNEAQ (reference sequence).

The chain combines TRBV7-8 with TRBJ2-3, with 11 bases identical to TRBD2. In germline, CDR1 is SGHVS, CDR2 FQNEAQ. J lost 0 bases, V lost 3 bases, and 2 bases had no gene match. There are 16 residues in the CDR3. The CDR3 here is CASSFGTSGSTDTQYF. CDR3 DNA: TGTGCCAGCAGCTTCGGGACTAGCGGAAGCACAGATACGCAGTATTTT. The whole variable domain, filled in from reference TRBV7-8 and TRBJ2-3, reads GAGVSQSPRYKVAKRGQDVALRCDPISGHVSLFWYQQALGQGPEFLTYFQNEAQLDKSGLPSDRFFAERPEGSVSTLKIQRTQQEDSAVYLCASSFGTSGSTDTQYFGPGTRLTVL.

V usage is TRBV25-1 and J usage is TRBJ2-7, with D possibly being TRBD2 (6 bases). From germline, CDR1 is MGHDK and CDR2 SYGVNS. The CDR3 contains 12 residues. With 4 bases removed from V and 3 bases from J, the gap between germline ends came to 7 bases. This chain's CDR3 is CASSGEDYEQYF. CDR3 coding DNA: TGTGCCAGCAGTGGGGAGGACTACGAGCAGTACTTC.

This chain uses TRBV13 with TRBJ2-2, with 7 bases identical to TRBD1. Germline values: CDR1 PRHDT, CDR2 FYEKMQ (reference sequence). V lost 8 bases to trimming and J lost 7 bases; unmatched junction nucleotides: 10. The CDR3 contains 14 residues. CDR3 protein: CASRRQGRGGELFF. The CDR3 coding sequence is TGTGCCAGCCGCAGACAGGGACGGGGCGGGGAGCTGTTTTTT. Variable domain in full (rest from reference TRBV13 and TRBJ2-2): AAGVIQSPRHLIKEKRETATLKCYPIPRHDTVYWYQQGPGQDPQFLISFYEKMQSDKGSIPDRFSAQQFSDYHSELNMSSLELGDSALYFCASRRQGRGGELFFGEGSRLTVL.

The chain combines TRBV5-1 with TRBJ2-1, with TRBD1 matching 7 bases. The CDR3 spans 17 residues. Unmatched junction bases numbered 7, after V lost 0 bases and J lost 1 base. Germline V gene data show CDR1 as SGHRS and CDR2 as YFSETQ. The CDR3 DNA reads TGCGCCAGCAGCTTGGGTGGGGCAGGGGGTTCCTACAATGAGCAGTTCTTC. It codes for CASSLGGAGGSYNEQFF.

V usage is TRBV6-5 and J usage is TRBJ1-1; D gene unclear. CDR3 length: 14 amino acids. Germline V gene lookup returns CDR1 MNHEY and CDR2 SVGAGI. The V end lost 2 bases, the J end lost 10 bases, and 17 bases lay between the germline ends. CDR3 nucleotides: TGTGCCAGCAGTTACGACGGGATTTCCCCCCGAGCTTTCTTT. Its translation: CASSYDGISPRAFF.

The chain couples TRBV9 to TRBJ2-7; 7 nucleotides match TRBD1. The length of the CDR3 is 15 residues. With 4 bases clipped from V and 2 bases from J, the junction kept 9 bases outside the gene matches. Germline V gene lookup returns CDR1 SGDLS and CDR2 YYNGEE. The CDR3 nucleotides are TGTGCCAGCAGCCCCCAGGGACAGCTCCCCTACGAGCAGTACTTC. Protein sequence: CASSPQGQLPYEQYF.

This chain connects TRBV18 to TRBJ2-2; 8 bases align to TRBD2. The CDR3 runs 16 residues. V shed 2 bases, J shed 3 bases, and the junction held 5 bases outside the gene matches. Germline CDR1 reads KGHSH; CDR2 reads LQKENI. The CDR3 protein is CASSPFLSGDTGELFF. CDR3 sequence (DNA): TGTGCCAGCTCACCATTTCTTAGCGGGGACACCGGGGAGCTGTTTTTT.

V gene TRBV27 combines with J gene TRBJ2-3; D gene ambiguous. The germline CDR1 and CDR2 sequences are MNHEY and SMNVEV (reference sequence). The CDR3 extends over 12 amino acids. Deletions cut 7 bases from V and 2 bases from J, with 7 bases between. Here the CDR3 reads CASMALTDTQYF. As DNA, the CDR3 is TGTGCCAGCATGGCCCTCACAGATACGCAGTATTTT.

The genes are TRBV20-1 and TRBJ2-7; 8 bases are a match to TRBD2. CDR3 size: 14 residues. The junction had 5 bases not matched to a gene; V was cut back by 3 bases and J by 1 base. CDR1 DFQATT and CDR2 SNEGSKA come from the germline V gene (reference sequence). The CDR3 sequence is CSASDSGTSYEQYF. CDR3 coding DNA: TGCAGTGCTAGTGATAGCGGGACTTCCTACGAGCAGTACTTC.

The rearrangement uses TRBV7-2 and TRBJ1-2; a possible D gene is TRBD1 (5 bases). The CDR3 is 14 residues long. Germline V gene lookup returns CDR1 SGHTA and CDR2 FQGNSA. V shed 3 bases and J shed 8 bases, with 16 bases lying between them. CDR3 bases: TGTGCCAGCAGCTTCCCGCATGGACAAGGGGGCTACACCTTC. It specifies CASSFPHGQGGYTF.

V gene TRBV7-3 combines with J gene TRBJ2-1; weak D call: TRBD1 (6 bases). V was clipped by 2 bases and J by 6 bases, with 14 bases between them. Germline CDR1 reads SGHTA; CDR2 reads FQGTGA. CDR3 length: 15 amino acids. The CDR3 here is CASSLQGLAGNEQFF. CDR3 nucleotides: TGTGCCAGCAGCTTACAGGGGCTAGCTGGCAATGAGCAGTTCTTC.

This clone has a count of ten or more. Relative to the germline gene, one junction end is altered; a read error may explain this. The J gene is TRBJ2-7, the V gene TRBV28, with 9 bases that match TRBD2. The length of the CDR3 is 13 residues. CDR1 is MDHEN, CDR2 SYDVKM, per germline. The CDR3 loop reads CASRVQGVSGSDF. The CDR3, as DNA: TGTGCCAGCAGGGTACAGGGAGTTAGCGGGAGCGACTTC. The full variable domain, completed using reference TRBV28 and TRBJ2-7, is DVKVTQSSRYLVKRTGEKVFLECVQDMDHENMFWYRQDPGLGLRLIYFSYDVKMKEKGDIPEGYSVSREKKERFSLILESASTNQTSMYLCASRVQGVSGSDFGPGTRLTVT.

This clone was recorded once. The chain has TRBV12-3 or TRBV12-4 and TRBJ2-7, with D possibly matching TRBD1 (5 bases). The CDR3 covers 11 residues. V was shortened by 3 bases and J by 7 bases, with 7 bases between the two germline ends. Here the CDR3 DNA reads TGTGCCAGCAGTTTTCAGGGTGAGCAGTACTTC. Translated, it gives CASSFQGEQYF.

This clone has only one observation. J is TRBJ2-1 and V is TRBV27, with TRBD2 matching 13 bases. Germline trimming cut 7 bases from V and 6 bases from J; bases unmatched to any gene: 9. Germline V CDR1 and CDR2: MNHEY, SMNVEV (reference sequence). The CDR3 is 16 amino acids. The CDR3 coding sequence is TGTGCCAGCACCTACTCCCGGACTAGCGGGAGCAATGAGCAGTTCTTC. This sequence encodes CASTYSRTSGSNEQFF.

DNA of the CDR3: TGTGCCAGCAGCTCGACAGAGCAAAGCTCCTACGAGCAGTACTTC. It codes for CASSSTEQSSYEQYF. The chain joins TRBV7-9 to TRBJ2-7; D perhaps matches TRBD1 (5 bases). The CDR3 is 15 residues long. Germline CDR1 SEHNR, CDR2 FQNEAQ (reference sequence). V shed 4 bases and J shed 0 bases, with 13 bases lying between them.

The chain is built from TRBV19 and TRBJ1-1; possibly TRBD1 for D (5 bases). Per germline, CDR1 LNHDA and CDR2 SQIVND (reference sequence). The CDR3 is 16 amino acids. V was clipped by 3 bases and J by 1 base, with 15 bases between them. The CDR3 DNA sequence: TGTGCCAGTAGTATTGGGATGGGGACTGGGAACACTGAAGCTTTCTTT. Translating gives CASSIGMGTGNTEAFF.

V and J are TRBV3-1 (or the pseudogene TRBV3-2) and TRBJ1-6, with 8 bases fitting TRBD1. V trimming: 1 base; J trimming: 6 bases; junction bases outside the gene matches: 2. The CDR3 length is 15 residues. From germline, CDR1 is LGHDT and CDR2 YNNKEL (reference sequence). CDR3 nucleotide sequence: TGTGCCAGCAGCCAAGTTACAGGGGGTAATTCACCCCTCCACTTT. Its translation: CASSQVTGGNSPLHF.